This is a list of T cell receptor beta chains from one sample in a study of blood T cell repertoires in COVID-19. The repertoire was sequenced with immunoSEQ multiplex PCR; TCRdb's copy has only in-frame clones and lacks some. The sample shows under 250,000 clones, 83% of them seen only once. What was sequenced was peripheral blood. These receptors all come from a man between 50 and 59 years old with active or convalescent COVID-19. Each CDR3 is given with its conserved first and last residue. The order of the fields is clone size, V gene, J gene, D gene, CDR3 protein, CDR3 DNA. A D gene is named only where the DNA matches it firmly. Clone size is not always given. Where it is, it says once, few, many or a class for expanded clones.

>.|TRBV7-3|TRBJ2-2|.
CASSQNHGTGELFF
TGTGCCAGCAGCCAAAACCACGGGACAGGGGAGCTGTTTTTT
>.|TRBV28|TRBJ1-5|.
CASSLWDWANQPQHF
TGTGCCAGCAGTTTATGGGATTGGGCAAATCAGCCCCAGCATTTT
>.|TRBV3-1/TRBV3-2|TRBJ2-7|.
CASSSREGSPFSYEQYF
TGTGCCAGCAGCTCCAGAGAGGGTAGCCCTTTCTCCTACGAGCAGTACTTC
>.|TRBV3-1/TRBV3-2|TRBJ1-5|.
CASSPGGHNQPQHF
TGTGCCAGCAGCCCCGGCGGACACAATCAGCCCCAGCATTTT
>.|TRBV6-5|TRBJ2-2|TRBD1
CASSYDRGNTGELFF
TGTGCCAGCAGTTACGACAGGGGAAACACCGGGGAGCTGTTTTTT
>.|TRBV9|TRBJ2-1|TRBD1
CASSISTGTLNEQFF
TGTGCCAGCAGCATCTCGACAGGGACGTTGAATGAGCAGTTCTTC
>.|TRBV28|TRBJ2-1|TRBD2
CASSLGGTSGRRFF
TGTGCCAGCAGTTTGGGGGGGACTAGCGGGAGACGGTTCTTC
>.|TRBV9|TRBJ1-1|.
CASSGRINTEAFF
TGTGCCAGCAGCGGGAGGATCAACACTGAAGCTTTCTTT
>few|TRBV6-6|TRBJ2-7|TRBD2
CASGVAGANHEQYF
TGTGCCAGCGGGGTAGCGGGAGCGAACCACGAGCAGTACTTC
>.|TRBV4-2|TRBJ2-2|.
CASSSRLVVNTGELFF
TGTGCCAGCAGCTCTCGACTGGTCGTGAACACCGGGGAGCTGTTTTTT
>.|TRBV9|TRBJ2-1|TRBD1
CASSDGTGGEDYNEQFF
TGTGCCAGCAGCGACGGGACAGGGGGCGAGGACTACAATGAGCAGTTCTTC
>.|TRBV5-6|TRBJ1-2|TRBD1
CASSSYKDRGPQGYTF
TGTGCCAGCAGCTCCTACAAGGACAGGGGGCCACAAGGCTACACCTTC
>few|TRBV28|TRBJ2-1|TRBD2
CASSPHLRAGGRNEQFF
TGTGCCAGCAGCCCACATCTGAGAGCGGGAGGAAGGAATGAGCAGTTCTTC
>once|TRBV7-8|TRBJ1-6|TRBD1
CASSSRTGGSNSPLHF
TGTGCCAGCAGCTCAAGGACAGGGGGGAGTAATTCACCCCTCCACTTT
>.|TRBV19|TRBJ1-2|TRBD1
CASSKGQGGQRDYGYTF
TGTGCCAGTAGTAAGGGACAGGGTGGGCAACGAGACTATGGCTACACCTTC
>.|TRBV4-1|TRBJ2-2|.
CASSQEGMGAGTGELFF
TGCGCCAGCAGCCAAGAAGGTATGGGGGCAGGCACCGGGGAGCTGTTTTTT
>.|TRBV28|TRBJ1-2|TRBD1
CASRRPGGLAYGYTF
TGTGCCAGCAGACGACCAGGGGGGTTGGCCTATGGCTACACCTTC
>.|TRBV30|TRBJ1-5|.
CAWSPGVGKPQHF
TGTGCCTGGAGTCCGGGAGTCGGTAAGCCCCAGCATTTT
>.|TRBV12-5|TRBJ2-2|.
CASGLESTGELFF
TGTGCTAGTGGTTTGGAGAGTACCGGGGAGCTGTTTTTT
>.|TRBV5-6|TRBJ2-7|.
CASSFAGALSYEQYF
TGTGCCAGCAGCTTCGCGGGGGCTCTGTCCTACGAGCAGTACTTC
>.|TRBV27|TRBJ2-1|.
CASSLHEANEQFF
TGTGCCAGCAGCCTGCACGAAGCGAATGAGCAGTTCTTC
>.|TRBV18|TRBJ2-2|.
CASSPRGQNTGELFF
TGTGCCAGCTCACCAAGGGGACAGAACACCGGGGAGCTGTTTTTT
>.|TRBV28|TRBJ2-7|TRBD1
CASSWTGFNYEQYF
TGTGCCAGCAGTTGGACAGGGTTCAACTACGAGCAGTACTTC
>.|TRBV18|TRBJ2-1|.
CASSPQAVLSYNEQFF
TGTGCCAGCTCACCACAGGCGGTTCTCTCCTACAATGAGCAGTTCTTC
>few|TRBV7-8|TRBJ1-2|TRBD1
CASGEQGSSYGYTF
TGTGCCAGCGGCGAACAGGGGTCGAGCTATGGCTACACCTTC
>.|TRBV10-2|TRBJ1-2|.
CASSESYSNYGYTF
TGCGCCAGCAGTGAGTCCTACAGCAACTATGGCTACACCTTC
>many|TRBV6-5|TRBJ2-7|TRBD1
CASSYGADRSSYEQYF
TGTGCCAGCAGTTATGGGGCGGACAGGAGCTCCTACGAGCAGTACTTC
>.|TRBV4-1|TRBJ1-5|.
CASSQALGAGQPQHF
TGCGCCAGCAGCCAAGCTTTGGGGGCGGGTCAGCCCCAGCATTTT
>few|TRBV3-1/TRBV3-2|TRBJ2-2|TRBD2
CASSRGLAGVPNTGELFF
TGTGCCAGCAGCCGGGGACTAGCGGGGGTACCGAACACCGGGGAGCTGTTTTTT
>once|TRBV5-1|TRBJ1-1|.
CASSLMTGTNTEAFF
TGCGCCAGCAGCTTGATGACAGGAACGAACACTGAAGCTTTCTTT
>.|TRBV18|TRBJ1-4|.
CASSPAGATNEKLFF
TGTGCCAGCTCCCCGGCGGGGGCGACTAATGAAAAACTGTTTTTT